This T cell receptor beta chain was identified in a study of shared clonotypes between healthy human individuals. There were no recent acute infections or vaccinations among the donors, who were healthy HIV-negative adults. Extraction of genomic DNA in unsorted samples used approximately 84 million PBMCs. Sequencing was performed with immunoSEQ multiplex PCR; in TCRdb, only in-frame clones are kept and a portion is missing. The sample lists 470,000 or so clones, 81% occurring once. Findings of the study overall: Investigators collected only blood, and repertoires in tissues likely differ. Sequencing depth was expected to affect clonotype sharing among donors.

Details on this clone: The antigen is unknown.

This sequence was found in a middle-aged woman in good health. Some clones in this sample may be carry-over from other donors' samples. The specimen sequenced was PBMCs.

CDR3 nucleotide sequence: TGTGCCAGCTCACGGGACATGGAGGCCGGGGAGCTGTTTTTT. Translated: CASSRDMEAGELFF. This rearrangement joins TRBV18 to TRBJ2-2; D may be TRBD1 (6 bases). The germline V gene has CDR1 KGHSH and CDR2 LQKENI. Trimming took 4 bases from V and 6 from J, leaving 12 bases between them. The CDR3 consists of 14 residues.